This T cell receptor beta chain was captured in a study of cytomegalovirus exposure and HLA in healthy donors. Losses at the gene ends were 7 bases for V and 0 bases for J; bases not matched to a gene: 8. This CDR3 is built from 15 residues. Germline V gives CDR1 MDHEN, CDR2 SYDVKM. The primer mix had 60 Vbeta and 13 Jbeta primers. The protocol was immunoSEQ multiplex PCR, while the TCRdb copy is restricted to in-frame clones and leaves out a portion. Among about 180,000 clones listed, around 80% were seen once. The receptor comes from a woman aged 40 to 55 in good health and CMV-seronegative. This chain uses TRBV28 with TRBJ1-2; TRBD1 matches at 7 bases. Sequenced: PBMCs. CDR3 amino acids: CASTFKDRPNYGYTF. DNA for the CDR3: TGTGCCAGCACCTTTAAGGACAGGCCTAACTATGGCTACACCTTC.